This T cell receptor (beta chain) was documented in a study of T cell repertoires in cytomegalovirus infection. TCRdb re-analysed the reads in MiXCR, keeping a single row per CDR3 protein. The sample shows roughly 190,000 distinct CDR3 sequences, roughly 9% of them seen only once. Many counts were recorded for this clonotype. Germline CDR1 reads SGHVS; CDR2 reads FQNEAQ. The germline V and J ends were trimmed by 5 bases and 0 bases, with 8 bases remaining between them. The CDR3 runs to 14 residues. The chain uses TRBV7-8 and TRBJ2-1; D possibly corresponds to TRBD2 (5 bases). Material for sequencing was PBMCs. The sequence derives from a human donor in good health (CMV status not recorded). Some clones in this sample may be carry-over from other donors' samples. CDR3 region: CASSPRDSYNEQFF. Written as DNA, the CDR3 is TGTGCCAGCAGCCCCCGGGACTCCTACAATGAGCAGTTCTTC.